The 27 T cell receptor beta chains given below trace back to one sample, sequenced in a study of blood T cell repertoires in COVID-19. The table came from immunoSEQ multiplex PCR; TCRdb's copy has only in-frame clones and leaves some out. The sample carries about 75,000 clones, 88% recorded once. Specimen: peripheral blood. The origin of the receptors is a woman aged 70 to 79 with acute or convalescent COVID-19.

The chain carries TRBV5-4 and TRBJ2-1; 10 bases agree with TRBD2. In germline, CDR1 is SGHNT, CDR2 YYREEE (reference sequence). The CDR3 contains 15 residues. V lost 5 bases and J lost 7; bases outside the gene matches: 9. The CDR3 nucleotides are TGTGCCAGCAGTTCAACTAGCGGGGCTTTTAATGAGCAGTTCTTC. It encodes CASSSTSGAFNEQFF.

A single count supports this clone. This chain's CDR3 is CASSEKVRGCYSGNTIYF. DNA of the CDR3: TGCGCCAGCAGTGAGAAGGTTCGGGGTTGTTACTCTGGAAACACCATATATTTT. J is TRBJ1-3 and V is TRBV10-1, with D unclear. The CDR3 extends over 18 amino acids. Germline values: CDR1 WNHNN, CDR2 SYGVQD (reference sequence). V gave up 2 bases and J gave up 0 bases, with 17 bases separating them.

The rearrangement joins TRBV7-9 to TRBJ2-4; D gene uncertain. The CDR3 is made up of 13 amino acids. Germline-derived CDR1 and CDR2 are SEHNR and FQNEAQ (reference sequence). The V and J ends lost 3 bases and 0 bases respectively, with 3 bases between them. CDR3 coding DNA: TGTGCCAGCAGCTTCTCAGCCAAAAACATTCAGTACTTC. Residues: CASSFSAKNIQYF.

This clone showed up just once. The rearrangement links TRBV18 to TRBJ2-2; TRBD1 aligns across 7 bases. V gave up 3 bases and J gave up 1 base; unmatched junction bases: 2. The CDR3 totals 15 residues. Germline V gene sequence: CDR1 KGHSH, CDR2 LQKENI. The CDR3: CASSPGQKNTGELFF. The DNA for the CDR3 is TGTGCCAGCTCACCGGGACAGAAGAACACCGGGGAGCTGTTTTTT.

The CDR3 is CASSADRGDTQYF. In DNA form, the CDR3 reads TGTGCCAGCAGCGCAGACAGGGGAGATACGCAGTATTTT. The J gene is TRBJ2-3, the V gene TRBV7-8, with TRBD1 matching over 8 bases. Germline values: CDR1 SGHVS, CDR2 FQNEAQ. The CDR3 spans 13 residues. J gave up 5 bases and V 5 bases, and 3 bases lay outside the gene matches.

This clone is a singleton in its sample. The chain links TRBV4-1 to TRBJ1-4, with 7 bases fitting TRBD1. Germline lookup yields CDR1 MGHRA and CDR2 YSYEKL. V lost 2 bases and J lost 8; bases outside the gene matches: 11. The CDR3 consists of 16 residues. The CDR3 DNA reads TGCGCCAGCAGCCAACCCCGACAGGGTCTGGGGGAAAAACTGTTTTTT. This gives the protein CASSQPRQGLGEKLFF.

The CDR3 reads CASSQVPPGQIFSYNEQFF. In nucleotides, the CDR3 is TGTGCCAGCAGCCAAGTCCCCCCGGGACAAATATTCTCCTACAATGAGCAGTTCTTC. The chain uses TRBV9 and TRBJ2-1; the D gene is possibly TRBD1 (6 bases). The CDR3 is made up of 19 amino acids. V was shortened by 4 bases and J by 0 bases, with 23 bases between the two germline ends. The germline CDR1 and CDR2 sequences are SGDLS and YYNGEE. The full variable domain, with the rest looked up from reference TRBV9 and TRBJ2-1, is DSGVTQTPKHLITATGQRVTLRCSPRSGDLSVYWYQQSLDQGLQFLIQYYNGEERAKGNILERFSAQQFPDLHSELNLSSLELGDSALYFCASSQVPPGQIFSYNEQFFGPGTRLTVL.

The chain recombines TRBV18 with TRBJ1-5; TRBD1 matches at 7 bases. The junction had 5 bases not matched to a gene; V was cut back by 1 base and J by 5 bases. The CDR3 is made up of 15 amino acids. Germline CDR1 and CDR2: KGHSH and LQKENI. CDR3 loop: CASSPQTGRDQPQHF. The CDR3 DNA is TGTGCCAGCTCACCACAGACAGGGAGAGATCAGCCCCAGCATTTT.

CDR3 in amino acids: CASSQSREPSRPYEQYF. DNA for the CDR3: TGTGCCAGCTCCCAATCAAGAGAGCCTAGCCGGCCCTACGAGCAGTACTTC. This chain connects TRBV18 to TRBJ2-7; D may be TRBD2 (5 bases). CDR3 length: 17 amino acids. Germline V lookup: CDR1 KGHSH, CDR2 LQKENI. V was clipped by 6 bases and J by 2 bases, with 23 bases between them.

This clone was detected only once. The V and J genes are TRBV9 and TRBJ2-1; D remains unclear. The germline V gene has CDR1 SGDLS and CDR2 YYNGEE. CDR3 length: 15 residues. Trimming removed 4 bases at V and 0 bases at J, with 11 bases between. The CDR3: CASSPPESSYNEQFF. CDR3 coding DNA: TGTGCCAGCAGCCCCCCGGAGAGCTCCTACAATGAGCAGTTCTTC.

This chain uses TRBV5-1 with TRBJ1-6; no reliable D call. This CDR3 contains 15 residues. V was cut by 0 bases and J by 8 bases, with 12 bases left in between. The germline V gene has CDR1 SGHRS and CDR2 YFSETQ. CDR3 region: CASSLAPVSYSPLHF. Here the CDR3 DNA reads TGCGCCAGCAGCTTGGCGCCGGTTTCTTATTCACCCCTCCACTTT.

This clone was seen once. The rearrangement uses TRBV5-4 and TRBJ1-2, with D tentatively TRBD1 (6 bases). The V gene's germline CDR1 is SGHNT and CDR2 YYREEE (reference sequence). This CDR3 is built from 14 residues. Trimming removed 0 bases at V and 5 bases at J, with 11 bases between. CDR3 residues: CASSLERQDYGYTF. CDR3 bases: TGTGCCAGCAGCTTGGAACGACAGGATTATGGCTACACCTTC.

The CDR3 coding sequence is TGTGCCAGCAGCATCCGGGGGGTCGAAAAACTGTTTTTT. Translating it yields CASSIRGVEKLFF. The V call is TRBV5-6, the J call TRBJ1-4, with D possibly TRBD1 on 5 matching bases. The CDR3 spans 13 residues. Germline CDR1 SGHDT, CDR2 YYEEEE. V lost 4 bases, J lost 8 bases, and 12 bases lay in between.

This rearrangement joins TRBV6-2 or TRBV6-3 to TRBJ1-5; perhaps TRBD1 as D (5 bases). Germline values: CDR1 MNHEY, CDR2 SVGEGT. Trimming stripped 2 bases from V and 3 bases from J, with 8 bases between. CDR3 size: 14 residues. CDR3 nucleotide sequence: TGTGCCAGCAGTTACCAGGGAAACAATCAGCCCCAGCATTTT. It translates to CASSYQGNNQPQHF.

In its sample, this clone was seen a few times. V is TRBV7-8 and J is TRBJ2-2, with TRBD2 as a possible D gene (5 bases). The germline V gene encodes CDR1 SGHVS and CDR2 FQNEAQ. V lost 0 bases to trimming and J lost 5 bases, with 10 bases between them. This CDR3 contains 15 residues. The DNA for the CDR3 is TGTGCCAGCAGCTTAGCTGGACTCTTTACCGGGGAGCTGTTTTTT. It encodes CASSLAGLFTGELFF.

CDR3 nucleotides: TGTGCCAGCAGCCCCGTAGAGGCAGGGGGCTACAATGAGCAGTTCTTC. Amino acid sequence: CASSPVEAGGYNEQFF. This rearrangement joins TRBV7-8 to TRBJ2-1; 7 bases map to TRBD1. The germline gives CDR1 SGHVS, CDR2 FQNEAQ. The CDR3 is 16 residues long. J was trimmed by 3 bases and V by 5 bases; bases with no gene match: 10.

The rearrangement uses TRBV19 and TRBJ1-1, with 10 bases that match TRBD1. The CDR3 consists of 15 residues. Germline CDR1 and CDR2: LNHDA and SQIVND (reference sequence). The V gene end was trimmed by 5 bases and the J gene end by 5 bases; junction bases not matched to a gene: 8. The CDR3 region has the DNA TGTGCCAGTAGTTTCCGGGACAGGGGAAAGACTGAAGCTTTCTTT. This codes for CASSFRDRGKTEAFF. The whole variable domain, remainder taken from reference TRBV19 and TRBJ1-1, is DGGITQSPKYLFRKEGQNVTLSCEQNLNHDAMYWYRQDPGQGLRLIYYSQIVNDFQKGDIAEGYSVSREKKESFPLTVTSAQKNPTAFYLCASSFRDRGKTEAFFGQGTRLTVV.

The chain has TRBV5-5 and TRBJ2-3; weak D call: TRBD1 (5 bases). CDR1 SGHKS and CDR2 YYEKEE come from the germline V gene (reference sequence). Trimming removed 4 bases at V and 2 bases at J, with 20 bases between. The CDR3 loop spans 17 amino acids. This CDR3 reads CASSTLAGPLSTDTQYF. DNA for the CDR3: TGTGCCAGCAGCACCCTGGCAGGGCCTCTCTCCACAGATACGCAGTATTTT.

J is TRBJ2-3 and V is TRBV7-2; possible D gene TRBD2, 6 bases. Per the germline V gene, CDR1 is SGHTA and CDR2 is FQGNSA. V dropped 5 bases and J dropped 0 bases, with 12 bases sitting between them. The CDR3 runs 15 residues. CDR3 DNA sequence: TGTGCCAGCAGCCTCTGGCGGGGTAGCACAGATACGCAGTATTTT. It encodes CASSLWRGSTDTQYF.

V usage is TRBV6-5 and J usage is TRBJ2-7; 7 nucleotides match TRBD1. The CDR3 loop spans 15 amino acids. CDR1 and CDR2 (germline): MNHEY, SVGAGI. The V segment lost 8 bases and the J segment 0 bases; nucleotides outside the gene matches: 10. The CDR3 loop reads CASLEGGLGSYEQYF. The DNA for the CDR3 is TGTGCCAGCCTAGAAGGGGGCTTAGGCTCCTACGAGCAGTACTTC.

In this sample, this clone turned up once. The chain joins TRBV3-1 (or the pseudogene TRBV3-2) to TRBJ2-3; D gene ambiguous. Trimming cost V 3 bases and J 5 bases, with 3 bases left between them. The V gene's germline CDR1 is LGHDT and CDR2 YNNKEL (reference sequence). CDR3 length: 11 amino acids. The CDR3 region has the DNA TGTGCCAGCAGCCACCGAGATACGCAGTATTTT. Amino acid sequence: CASSHRDTQYF.

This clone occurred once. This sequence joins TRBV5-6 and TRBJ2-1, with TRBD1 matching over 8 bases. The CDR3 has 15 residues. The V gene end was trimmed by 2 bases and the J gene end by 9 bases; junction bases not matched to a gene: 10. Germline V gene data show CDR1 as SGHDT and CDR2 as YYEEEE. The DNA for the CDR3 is TGTGCCAGCAGCTTCTGGACAGGGTCCTTTATTGAGCAGTTCTTC. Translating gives CASSFWTGSFIEQFF.

This chain's CDR3 is CASSQGIRGDTQYF. CDR3 sequence (DNA): TGTGCCAGCAGCCAAGGGATCCGGGGAGATACGCAGTATTTT. The V and J genes are TRBV3-1 (or the pseudogene TRBV3-2) and TRBJ2-3; a possible D gene is TRBD2 (5 bases). The CDR3 spans 14 residues. Germline CDR1 LGHDT, CDR2 YNNKEL (reference sequence). The V and J ends lost 1 base and 5 bases respectively, with 10 bases between them.

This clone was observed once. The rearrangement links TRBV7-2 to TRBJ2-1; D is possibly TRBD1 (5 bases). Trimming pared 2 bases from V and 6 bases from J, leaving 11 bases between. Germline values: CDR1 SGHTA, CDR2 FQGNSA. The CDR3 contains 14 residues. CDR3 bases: TGTGCCAGCAGCTTACGGCAGGGCAGCAATGAGCAGTTCTTC. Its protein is CASSLRQGSNEQFF.

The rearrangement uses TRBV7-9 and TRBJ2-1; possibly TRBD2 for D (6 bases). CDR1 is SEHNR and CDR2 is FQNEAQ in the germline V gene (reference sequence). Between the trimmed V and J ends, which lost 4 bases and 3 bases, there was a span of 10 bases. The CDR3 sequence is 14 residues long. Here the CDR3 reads CASSSEGRYNEQFF. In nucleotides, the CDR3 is TGTGCCAGCAGCTCGGAGGGTCGCTACAATGAGCAGTTCTTC.

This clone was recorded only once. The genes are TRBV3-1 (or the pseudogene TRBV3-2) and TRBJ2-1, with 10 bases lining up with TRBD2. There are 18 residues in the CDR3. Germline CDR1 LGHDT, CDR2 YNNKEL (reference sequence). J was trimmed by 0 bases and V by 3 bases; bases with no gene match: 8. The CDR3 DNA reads TGTGCCAGCAGCCATCCTAGCGGGGGAGATAGCTCCTACAATGAGCAGTTCTTC. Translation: CASSHPSGGDSSYNEQFF.

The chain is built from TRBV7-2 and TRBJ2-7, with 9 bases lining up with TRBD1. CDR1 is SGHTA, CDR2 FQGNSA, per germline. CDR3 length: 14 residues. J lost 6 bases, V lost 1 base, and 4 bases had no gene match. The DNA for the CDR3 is TGTGCCAGCAGCTTAGACAGGGGGCGTCTCGAGCAGTACTTC. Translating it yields CASSLDRGRLEQYF. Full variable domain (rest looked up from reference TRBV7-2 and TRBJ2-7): GAGVSQSPSNKVTEKGKDVELRCDPISGHTALYWYRQSLGQGLEFLIYFQGNSAPDKSGLPSDRFSAERTGGSVSTLTIQRTQQEDSAVYLCASSLDRGRLEQYFGPGTRLTVT.